This TCR beta chain came from a study of blood T cells in healthy people across ages. Study observations and caveats: Relative to aged donors, long-lived donors carried more naive CD4+ cells and displayed higher diversity. The CMV status of each donor remained undetermined, and this could have confounded shifts in expanded clonotypes.

Germline V gene sequence: CDR1 SQVTM, CDR2 ANQGSEA. This CDR3 comprises 13 residues. The V end lost 7 bases, the J end lost 6 bases, and 16 bases lay between the germline ends. Alongside a J-beta primer mix, a sample-barcoded 5' primer served in a second PCR lasting about 7 to 11 cycles. TCRdb called the 5' RACE reads again in MiXCR, with one record for every CDR3 protein. This sample carries 600,000 or so distinct CDR3 sequences, under 25% of them seen once, and the ten largest clones take 3.6%. Details on this clonotype: Its target is unknown.

The rearrangement joins TRBV29-1 to TRBJ2-1, with D possibly being TRBD1 or TRBD2 (5 bases each). The sequencing input was blood. The TCR comes from a man aged 65 to 85 in good health. The chain's CDR3 is CSAEGRRGNEQFF. The CDR3 nucleotides are TGCAGCGCCGAGGGGCGAAGGGGCAATGAGCAGTTCTTC.